This TCR beta chain was sequenced for a study of blood T cell repertoires in COVID-19. V lost 4 bases to trimming and J lost 6 bases; unmatched junction nucleotides: 15. Germline V lookup: CDR1 SEHNR, CDR2 FQNEAQ (reference sequence). This CDR3 has 17 amino acids. Original analysis: Estimates of nucleated cell counts were drawn from the amplification of reference gene primers. Generated by immunoSEQ multiplex PCR, the TCRdb table keeps only in-frame clones and is missing some. V and J calls and clone size are as listed in that table; D and trimming were resolved from the DNA. The table lists about 250,000 clones, approximately 90% of them singletons, with 2% to 3% in the top ten. The study recruited people aged 18 to 89 years across about 25 US areas.

This sequence joins TRBV7-9 and TRBJ2-3; 8 nucleotides agree with TRBD2. The sequenced material came from PBMCs or T cells enriched from blood (not recorded which). This receptor was obtained from a woman younger than 35 who had recovered from COVID-19. CDR3 in amino acids: CASSSEAWLLAGDTQYF. CDR3 sequence (DNA): TGTGCCAGCAGCTCCGAGGCCTGGTTGCTAGCGGGTGATACGCAGTATTTT.